This T cell receptor (beta chain) comes out of a study of a mutant IDH1 vaccine in newly diagnosed glioma. On this clone: Its antigen is unidentified.

V was clipped by 0 bases and J by 1 base, with 21 bases between them. The length of the CDR3 is 19 residues. The germline gives CDR1 MNHEY, CDR2 SMNVEV (reference sequence). Clones were read by immunoSEQ multiplex PCR, and TCRdb kept only the in-frame ones, dropping some. Of 30,000 or so clones listed, around 90% are singletons. Stated time point: week 47, end of study. Doses consisted of 300 ug of mutant IDH1 20-mer peptide each, paired with topical imiquimod. Patients received eight vaccinations in weeks 1, 3, 5, 7, 11, 15, 19, 23. The sequence derives from a man between 40 and 49 years old with glioma. This specimen was PBMCs, taken from a glioma patient whose treatment included an IDH1 peptide vaccine. The chain joins TRBV27 to TRBJ1-2; no reliable D call. The CDR3 sequence is CASSLSGSPPGFVNYGYTF. The DNA for the CDR3 is TGTGCCAGCAGTTTATCGGGATCCCCGCCCGGGTTTGTTAACTATGGCTACACCTTC.